This entry lists 15 T cell receptor beta chains sequenced from one sample in a study of early stage breast cancer tumors. Using immunoSEQ multiplex PCR, the repertoire was profiled, and TCRdb retains in-frame clones only, with some absent. The sample holds 35,000 to 45,000 clones, under 80% seen once. What was sequenced was blood. These receptors all stem from a person between 55 and 69 years old with breast cancer.

As to this clone: The sample contains more than one DNA sequence encoding this CDR3. The chain employs TRBV5-6 and TRBJ2-3; D uncertain. This CDR3 is 13 amino acids long. The germline V gene encodes CDR1 SGHDT and CDR2 YYEEEE. Trimming pared 0 bases from V and 0 bases from J, leaving 2 bases between. The CDR3 nucleotides read TGTGCCAGCAGCTTGGGAAGCACAGATACGCAGTATTTT. Translating gives CASSLGSTDTQYF.

This clone was seen more than once but under ten times. The chain carries TRBV5-1 and TRBJ2-2, with 7 bases identical to TRBD1. Germline V lookup: CDR1 SGHRS, CDR2 YFSETQ. V trimming: 3 bases; J trimming: 4 bases; junction bases outside the gene matches: 6. This CDR3 contains 15 residues. The CDR3 reads CASSSTTGPTGELFF. The CDR3 DNA is TGCGCCAGCAGCTCAACGACAGGGCCCACCGGGGAGCTGTTTTTT.

This clone was seen just once. The rearrangement links TRBV19 to TRBJ2-2; 9 bases map to TRBD2. Germline V gives CDR1 LNHDA, CDR2 SQIVND (reference sequence). With V trimmed by 4 bases and J by 4 bases, 1 base remained unmatched. The CDR3 is 14 amino acids. The CDR3 is CASSTSGATGELFF. The DNA of the CDR3 is TGTGCCAGTAGTACTAGCGGGGCCACCGGGGAGCTGTTTTTT.

V gene TRBV5-1 combines with J gene TRBJ2-5; TRBD1 matches 7 bases. The ends lost 4 bases at V and 3 bases at J; junction bases unmatched: 3. This CDR3 is 13 amino acids long. Per germline, CDR1 SGHRS and CDR2 YFSETQ. The CDR3 DNA is TGCGCCAGCAGCCGTGGACAGGAAGAGACCCAGTACTTC. This encodes CASSRGQEETQYF.

The chain couples TRBV14 to TRBJ2-3; D tentatively reads TRBD1 or TRBD2 (5 bases each). Germline CDR1 reads SGHDN; CDR2 reads FVKESK. The CDR3 is 13 amino acids. V shed 4 bases and J shed 2 bases, with 7 bases lying between them. This CDR3 reads CASSPGATDTQYF. The CDR3 nucleotides read TGTGCCAGCAGCCCCGGGGCCACAGATACGCAGTATTTT.

The chain combines TRBV28 with TRBJ1-5; D is perhaps TRBD1 (5 bases). The germline CDR1 and CDR2 sequences are MDHEN and SYDVKM. The CDR3 length is 15 residues. The V gene lost 3 bases and the J gene lost 3 bases, with 12 bases spanning the gap. CDR3 nucleotides: TGTGCCAGCAGTTTGAGGGGTTATAACAATCAGCCCCAGCATTTT. Translation: CASSLRGYNNQPQHF.

This clone has only one observation. The chain links TRBV4-1 to TRBJ1-3; D is undetermined. The V gene lost 4 bases and the J gene lost 4 bases, with 11 bases spanning the gap. The germline CDR1 and CDR2 sequences are MGHRA and YSYEKL. This CDR3 is 14 amino acids long. The CDR3 spells CASSLQFGGNTIYF. For the CDR3, the DNA is TGCGCCAGCAGCCTCCAATTTGGCGGAAACACCATATATTTT.

The rearrangement links TRBV19 to TRBJ2-7; TRBD2 might be the D (5 bases). Per the germline V gene, CDR1 is LNHDA and CDR2 is SQIVND (reference sequence). V was shortened by 4 bases and J by 0 bases, with 10 bases between the two germline ends. This CDR3 comprises 14 residues. Here the CDR3 reads CASSNFGVSYEQYF. The CDR3 bases are TGTGCCAGTAGTAATTTCGGGGTCTCCTACGAGCAGTACTTC.

The chain employs TRBV11-2 and TRBJ2-7; D unresolved. The CDR3 consists of 14 residues. Germline CDR1 and CDR2: SGHAT and FQNNGV. V was pared by 1 base and J by 2 bases, with 9 bases between. CDR3 in amino acids: CASSLVSAAYEQYF. The CDR3 nucleotides are TGTGCCAGCAGCTTAGTATCGGCAGCCTACGAGCAGTACTTC. Full variable domain (remainder filled in from reference TRBV11-2 and TRBJ2-7): EAGVAQSPRYKIIEKRQSVAFWCNPISGHATLYWYQQILGQGPKLLIQFQNNGVVDDSQLPKDRFSAERLKGVDSTLKIQPAKLEDSAVYLCASSLVSAAYEQYFGPGTRLTVT.

This chain joins TRBV11-2 and TRBJ2-4, with D maybe TRBD2 (7 bases). The CDR3 length is 17 residues. The V gene's germline CDR1 is SGHAT and CDR2 FQNNGV. V was clipped by 0 bases and J by 9 bases, with 21 bases between them. CDR3 residues: CASSLDEGGTKTGIQYF. CDR3 bases: TGTGCCAGCAGCTTAGATGAGGGGGGGACCAAGACAGGCATTCAGTACTTC.

This clone was recorded only once. The chain couples TRBV30 to TRBJ1-2; D remains unclear. Germline loops: CDR1 GTSNPN, CDR2 SVGIG (reference sequence). Trimming removed 8 bases from V and 8 bases from J, with 18 bases in between. The CDR3 is 12 amino acids. In nucleotides, the CDR3 is TGTGCCAGCCTCCGAGGAGTAGAGGGCTACACCTTC. Encoded protein: CASLRGVEGYTF.

This chain uses TRBV19 with TRBJ2-1, with a weak D call TRBD2 (7 bases). Germline V gene data show CDR1 as LNHDA and CDR2 as SQIVND (reference sequence). The V and J ends lost 3 bases and 5 bases respectively, with 17 bases between them. The CDR3 extends over 16 amino acids. CDR3 amino acids: CASSILSGGGNNEQFF. The CDR3 nucleotides are TGTGCCAGTAGTATCCTTTCGGGGGGCGGGAACAATGAGCAGTTCTTC.

The rearrangement uses TRBV27 and TRBJ1-1; TRBD1 matches 9 bases. Germline V gives CDR1 MNHEY, CDR2 SMNVEV (reference sequence). Trimming removed 4 bases from V and 2 bases from J; junction bases left unmatched: 8. The CDR3 has 16 residues. CDR3 amino acids: CASSSTGGYPNTEAFF. The CDR3, as DNA: TGTGCCAGCAGTTCTACAGGGGGCTACCCTAACACTGAAGCTTTCTTT.

In DNA form, the CDR3 reads TGTGCCAGCAGCAGATCCGGGACAAAGGAGACCCAGTACTTC. Residues: CASSRSGTKETQYF. The chain employs TRBV7-2 and TRBJ2-5; perhaps TRBD1 as D (6 bases). The CDR3 runs to 14 residues. Germline V gene lookup returns CDR1 SGHTA and CDR2 FQGNSA. V dropped 5 bases and J dropped 5 bases, with 15 bases sitting between them.

Here the CDR3 DNA reads TGCGCCAGCAGCTTGCAGGGAGGCTATGGCTACACCTTC. Protein product: CASSLQGGYGYTF. This chain connects TRBV5-1 to TRBJ1-2; possibly TRBD1 for D (5 bases). The CDR3 sequence is 13 residues long. The ends were cut back, 1 base at V and 4 bases at J, with 8 bases in the middle. Germline V gene data show CDR1 as SGHRS and CDR2 as YFSETQ.